A few counts support the clone carrying this T cell receptor (beta chain). Its antigen remains unidentified. Other DNA sequences in the sample encode the same CDR3. The sample is drawn from a study of shared clonotypes between healthy human individuals. Study conclusions and caveats: Only blood underwent sampling, and tissue repertoires likely differ.

Germline V CDR1 and CDR2: SGDLS, YYNGEE. The CDR3 sequence is 15 residues long. V was pared by 0 bases and J by 3 bases, with 13 bases between. The replicate PCRs on unsorted PBMC were given about 320 ng DNA, which is 25,000 to 30,000 T cell genomes. This table comes from immunoSEQ multiplex PCR, and its TCRdb copy is limited to in-frame clones, with some not included. The table shows hundreds of thousands of clones, with around 80% occurring only once. Only Caucasian adults living in Nashville, Tennessee served as donors. The rearrangement links TRBV9 to TRBJ2-7; TRBD1 might be the D (6 bases). The clonotype originates from a woman in her 40s in good health. Some clones in this sample may be carry-over from other donors' samples. Specimen: PBMCs. CDR3 DNA: TGTGCCAGCAGCGTAGGGGGCAGGACAGACTACGAGCAGTACTTC. Protein: CASSVGGRTDYEQYF.